This TCR beta chain is from a study of T cells after yellow fever vaccination. Study summary: Each low-cell-number fraction was prepared by means of SMART-Seq v4 Ultra Low Input. Study observations and caveats: Among all clonotypes, a small share was observed in both CD4 and CD8 compartments. Most clones from primary vaccination resurfaced after the booster (nearly 97% CD4, approximately 88% CD8).

This clonotype was seen a handful of times. What it recognizes is unknown. The CDR3 has 16 residues. The germline V gene encodes CDR1 SGHDN and CDR2 FVKESK. The V end was cut by 6 bases, the J end by 8 bases, with 25 bases between. TCR cDNA, made by 5'RACE template switching, carried an added universal primer site and UMIs. From the 5' RACE reads, TCRdb called clonotypes with MiXCR, one entry per CDR3 protein. This table holds just under 600,000 distinct CDR3 sequences, roughly 14% found once. This sequence originates from a man aged 25 to 45 who received the YFV17D yellow fever vaccine. The input for sequencing was PBMCs, taken on the day of the yellow fever booster vaccination. The rearrangement uses TRBV14 and TRBJ1-2; possible D gene TRBD1, 6 bases. DNA of the CDR3: TGTGCCAGCAGTCTGAATGGGGCCAAAACAGGGAACGGCTACACCTTC. This gives the protein CASSLNGAKTGNGYTF.